The clone carrying this TCR beta chain has just a few counts. Its specificity is unknown. MiXCR, applied by TCRdb to the RT-PCR reads, yields one record per CDR3 protein. There are more than 550,000 distinct CDR3 sequences in the sample; roughly 12% occur only once, and around 9.6% lies in the top ten. The sample comes from a study of response to subunit inactivated influenza vaccine. Whole-study findings and limits: The authors suggested that every seasonal influenza vaccination recruits few new T cells.

The sequence derives from a middle-aged man who received an inactivated influenza vaccine. This sample comprised PBMCs from blood, obtained on the day of vaccination.

The CDR3 sequence is CRTDLGREQYF. CDR3 DNA: TGCAGGACGGACTTGGGTAGGGAGCAGTACTTC. This chain joins TRBV20-1 and TRBJ2-7, with a possible D match to TRBD2 (5 bases). The CDR3 loop spans 11 amino acids. The germline CDR1 and CDR2 sequences are DFQATT and SNEGSKA (reference sequence).